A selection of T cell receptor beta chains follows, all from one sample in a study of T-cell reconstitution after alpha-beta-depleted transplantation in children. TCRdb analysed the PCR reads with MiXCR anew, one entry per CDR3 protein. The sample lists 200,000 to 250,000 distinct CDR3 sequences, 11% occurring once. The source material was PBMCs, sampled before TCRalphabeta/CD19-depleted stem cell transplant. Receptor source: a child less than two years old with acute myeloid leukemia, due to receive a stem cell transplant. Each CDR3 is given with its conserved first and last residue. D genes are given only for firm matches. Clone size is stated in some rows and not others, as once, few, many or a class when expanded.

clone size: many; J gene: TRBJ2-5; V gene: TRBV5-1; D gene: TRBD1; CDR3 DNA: TGCGCCAGCAGCTCCGGGGACAGCCAAGAGACCCAGTACTTC; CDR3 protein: CASSSGDSQETQYF
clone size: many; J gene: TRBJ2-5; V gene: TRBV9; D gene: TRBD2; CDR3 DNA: TGTGCCAGCAGCGCGACTAGCGGGAGAGGGGTACAAGAGACCCAGTACTTC; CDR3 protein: CASSATSGRGVQETQYF
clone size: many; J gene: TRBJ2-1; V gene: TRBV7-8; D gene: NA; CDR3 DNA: TGTGCCAGCAGCTTGAACTCCGATGAGCAGTTCTTC; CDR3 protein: CASSLNSDEQFF
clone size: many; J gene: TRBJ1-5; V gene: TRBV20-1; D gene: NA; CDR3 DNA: TGCAGTGCTCCCGTTGGAGGGGTAGGGCAGCCCCAGCATTTT; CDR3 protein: CSAPVGGVGQPQHF
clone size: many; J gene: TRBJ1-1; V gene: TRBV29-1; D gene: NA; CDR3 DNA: TGCAGCGCTATGAACACTGAAGCTTTCTTT; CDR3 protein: CSAMNTEAFF
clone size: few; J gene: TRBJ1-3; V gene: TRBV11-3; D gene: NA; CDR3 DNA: TGTGCCAGCAGCTTATTCGGGTCAGACTCTGGAAACACCATATATTTT; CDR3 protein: CASSLFGSDSGNTIYF
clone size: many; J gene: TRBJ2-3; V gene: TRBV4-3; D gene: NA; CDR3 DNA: TGCGCCAGCAGCCAAGCTCTCGGCACAGATACGCAGTATTTT; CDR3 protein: CASSQALGTDTQYF
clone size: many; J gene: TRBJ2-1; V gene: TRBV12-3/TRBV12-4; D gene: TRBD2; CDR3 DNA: TGTGCCAGCAGTTTACCGCCGATGACTAGCGGTGAGCAGTTCTTC; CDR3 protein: CASSLPPMTSGEQFF
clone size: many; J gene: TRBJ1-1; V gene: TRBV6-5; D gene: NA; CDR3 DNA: TGTGCCAGCAGTAACAGGGAAACCACTGAAGCTTTCTTT; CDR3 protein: CASSNRETTEAFF
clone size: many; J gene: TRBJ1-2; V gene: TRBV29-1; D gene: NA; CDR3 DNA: TGCAGCGTTTGGACTGCAAACTATGGCTACACCTTC; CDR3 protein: CSVWTANYGYTF
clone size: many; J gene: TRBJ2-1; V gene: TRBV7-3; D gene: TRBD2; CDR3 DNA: TGTGCCAGCAGCTTATCCGGGAGGGCCGGTGAGCAGTTCTTC; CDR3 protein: CASSLSGRAGEQFF
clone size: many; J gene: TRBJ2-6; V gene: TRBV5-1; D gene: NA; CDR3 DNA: TGCGCCAGCGGCAACAGGGTCGGGTCTGGGGCCAACGTCCTGACTTTC; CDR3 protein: CASGNRVGSGANVLTF
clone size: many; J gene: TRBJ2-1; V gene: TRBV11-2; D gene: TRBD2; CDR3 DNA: TGTGCCAGCAGCCCGACTAGCGGGACAAGCTCCTACAATGAGCAGTTCTTC; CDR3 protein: CASSPTSGTSSYNEQFF
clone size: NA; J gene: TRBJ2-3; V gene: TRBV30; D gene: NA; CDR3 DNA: TGTGCCTGGAGTCTTAGGGCAGATACGCAGTATTTT; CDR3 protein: CAWSLRADTQYF
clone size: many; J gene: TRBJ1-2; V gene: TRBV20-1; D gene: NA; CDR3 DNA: TGCAGTGCTAGAAAGGGCTATGGCTACACCTTC; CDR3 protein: CSARKGYGYTF
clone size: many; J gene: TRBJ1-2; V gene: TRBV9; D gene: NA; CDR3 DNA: TGTGCCAGCAGCGTAGGAGGTTCGGGATTCCCCTATGGCTACACCTTC; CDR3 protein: CASSVGGSGFPYGYTF
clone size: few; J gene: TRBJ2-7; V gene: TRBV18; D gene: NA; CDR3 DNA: TGTGCCAGCTCACCGGCGACAGGCTACGAGCAGTACTTC; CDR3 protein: CASSPATGYEQYF
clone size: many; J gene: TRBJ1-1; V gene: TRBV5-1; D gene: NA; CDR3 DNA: TGCGCCAGCAGGGCTTGGGGGGACACTGAAGCTTTCTTT; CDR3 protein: CASRAWGDTEAFF
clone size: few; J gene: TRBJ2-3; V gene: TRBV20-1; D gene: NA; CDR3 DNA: TGCAGTGCTAGATTTTCACTCACAGATACGCAGTATTTT; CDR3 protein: CSARFSLTDTQYF
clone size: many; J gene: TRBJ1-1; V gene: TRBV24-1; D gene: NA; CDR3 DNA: TGTGCCACCAGTGATCCCGCGGCCGGAGCTTTCTTT; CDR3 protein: CATSDPAAGAFF
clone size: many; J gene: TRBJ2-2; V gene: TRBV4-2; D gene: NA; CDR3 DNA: TGTGCCAGCAGCCAAGTCCGGGCAGTTAGGGGGGAGCTGTTTTTT; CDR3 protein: CASSQVRAVRGELFF
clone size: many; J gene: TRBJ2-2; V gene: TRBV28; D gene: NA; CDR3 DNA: TGTGCCAGCAGTTTATGGGGGGCGCAAAGGGACGGGGAGCTGTTTTTT; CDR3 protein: CASSLWGAQRDGELFF
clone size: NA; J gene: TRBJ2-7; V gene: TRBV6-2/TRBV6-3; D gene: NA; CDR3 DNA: TGTGCCAGCAGTTACGACGACAGGAGCGAGCAGTACTTC; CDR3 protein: CASSYDDRSEQYF
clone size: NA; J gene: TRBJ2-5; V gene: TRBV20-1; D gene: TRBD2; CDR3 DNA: TGCAGTGCTAGAGATCTCGGCGGGGGAGAGACCCAGTACTTC; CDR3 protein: CSARDLGGGETQYF
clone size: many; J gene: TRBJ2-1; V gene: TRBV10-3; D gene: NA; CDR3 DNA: TGTGCCATCAGTGAGGGGAGCTCCTACAATGAGCAGTTCTTC; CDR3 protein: CAISEGSSYNEQFF
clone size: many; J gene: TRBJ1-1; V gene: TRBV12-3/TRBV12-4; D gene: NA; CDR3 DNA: TGTGCCAGCAGCCGGATAGGCACTGAAGCTTTCTTT; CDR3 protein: CASSRIGTEAFF
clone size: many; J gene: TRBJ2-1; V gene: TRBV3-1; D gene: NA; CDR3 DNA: TGTGCCAGCAGCGAAGCGGGTGAGCAGTTCTTC; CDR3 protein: CASSEAGEQFF
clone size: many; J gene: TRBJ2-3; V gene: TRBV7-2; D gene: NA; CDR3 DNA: TGTGCCAGCAGCCATAACCCCGGGGCTGAGGATACGCAGTATTTT; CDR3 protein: CASSHNPGAEDTQYF
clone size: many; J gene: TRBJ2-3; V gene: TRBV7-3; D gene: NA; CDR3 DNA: TGTGCCAGCAGCTTAAATATGGCGGGGCCCACAGATACGCAGTATTTT; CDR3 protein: CASSLNMAGPTDTQYF
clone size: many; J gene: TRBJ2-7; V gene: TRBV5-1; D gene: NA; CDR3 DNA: TGCGCCAGCAGCTTGAGGTACAGGGAGAACGAGCAGTACTTC; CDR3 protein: CASSLRYRENEQYF
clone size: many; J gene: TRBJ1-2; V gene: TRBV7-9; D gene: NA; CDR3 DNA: TGTGCCAGCAGCTTAGTCCACGGGCCGTATGGCTACACCTTC; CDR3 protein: CASSLVHGPYGYTF
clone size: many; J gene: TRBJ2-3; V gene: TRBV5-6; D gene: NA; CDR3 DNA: TGTGCCAGCAGCTTTGGGGGGAGCACAGATACGCAGTATTTT; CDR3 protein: CASSFGGSTDTQYF
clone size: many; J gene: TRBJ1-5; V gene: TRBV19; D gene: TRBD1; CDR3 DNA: TGTGCCAGTAGGACAGGGACCCGGTCATGGCCCCAGCATTTT; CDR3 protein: CASRTGTRSWPQHF
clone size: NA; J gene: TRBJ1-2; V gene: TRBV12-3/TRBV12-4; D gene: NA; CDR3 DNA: TGTGCCAGCAGTTTAGAAGGGATTCGGTATGGCTACACCTTC; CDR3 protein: CASSLEGIRYGYTF
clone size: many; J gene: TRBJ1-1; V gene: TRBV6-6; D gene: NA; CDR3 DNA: TGTGCCAGCACCCAACAGAAGAATAGTGAAGCTTTCTTT; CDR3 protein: CASTQQKNSEAFF
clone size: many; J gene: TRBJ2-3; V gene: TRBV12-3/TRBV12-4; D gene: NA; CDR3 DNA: TGTGCCAGCAGCGCGCCCCCAGATACGCAGTATTTT; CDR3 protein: CASSAPPDTQYF